Listed here is a single TCR beta chain. As originally analysed: It was from reference gene primer amplification that nucleated cell counts were estimated. Clones were read by immunoSEQ multiplex PCR, and TCRdb kept only the in-frame ones, dropping some. V and J calls plus clone size are reproduced from that table; the DNA served to infer D and trimming. Among tens of thousands of clones listed, about 91% were seen once. This sample is drawn from a study of blood T cell repertoires in COVID-19. Study as a whole: Sample material is recorded as cDNA or gDNA derived from T cells, B-cell-depleted T cells, or PBMCs.

V gave up 3 bases and J gave up 2 bases, with 11 bases separating them. Germline loops: CDR1 LNHDA, CDR2 SQIVND (reference sequence). CDR3 length equals 14 residues. This chain connects TRBV19 to TRBJ2-7, with D perhaps TRBD1 (5 bases). The sequence was obtained from a human donor with active COVID-19. The donor label of this sample is uncertain. Source material: peripheral blood. In DNA, the CDR3 is TGTGCCAGTAGTATTCAGGGTTCGACCTACGAGCAGTACTTC. It translates to CASSIQGSTYEQYF.